The 4 T cell receptor beta chains listed next were all sequenced from one sample in a study of human thymus T cells. Sequencing was performed with immunoSEQ multiplex PCR; in TCRdb, only in-frame clones are kept and a portion is missing. In the table there are under 150,000 clones, 90% to 95% of which are singletons. In corrective heart surgery, resections were taken, and these provided the thymus tissue. Specimen: thymus tissue. The receptors derive from a boy under two years old with a congenital heart defect but otherwise immunologically healthy.

The chain combines TRBV25-1 with TRBJ1-2; 7 bases are a match to TRBD1. Trimming at V came to 4 bases and at J to 8 bases, leaving 4 bases not matched to a gene. The CDR3 totals 12 residues. The germline V gene has CDR1 MGHDK and CDR2 SYGVNS. CDR3 amino acids: CASSVTGEGYTF. The CDR3 DNA is TGTGCCAGCAGTGTCACAGGGGAAGGCTACACCTTC.

This sequence joins TRBV14 and TRBJ2-7; TRBD1 aligns across 7 bases. CDR1 and CDR2 (germline): SGHDN, FVKESK. The junction had 13 bases not matched to a gene; V was cut back by 4 bases and J by 1 base. The CDR3 spans 17 residues. This CDR3 is CASSPRDRTGVSYEQYF. In DNA form, the CDR3 reads TGTGCCAGCAGCCCCCGGGATCGGACAGGCGTATCCTACGAGCAGTACTTC.

The CDR3 region is CASSQVEGSNSPLHF. CDR3 sequence (DNA): TGCGCCAGCAGCCAAGTTGAGGGGTCTAATTCACCCCTCCACTTT. The chain combines TRBV4-1 with TRBJ1-6; TRBD1 might be the D (5 bases). Trimming shortened V by 1 base and J by 6 bases, and 10 bases separated the two germline ends. CDR1 and CDR2 from the germline V gene are MGHRA and YSYEKL. The CDR3 spans 15 residues.

This CDR3 is CATLAAGGRTGELFF. CDR3 DNA sequence: TGTGCCACCCTGGCCGCGGGGGGCCGTACCGGGGAGCTGTTTTTT. The chain recombines TRBV6-5 with TRBJ2-2, with TRBD2 identical over 8 bases. CDR1 is MNHEY, CDR2 SVGAGI, per germline. Losses at the gene ends were 10 bases for V and 5 bases for J; bases not matched to a gene: 12. The CDR3 has 15 amino acids.